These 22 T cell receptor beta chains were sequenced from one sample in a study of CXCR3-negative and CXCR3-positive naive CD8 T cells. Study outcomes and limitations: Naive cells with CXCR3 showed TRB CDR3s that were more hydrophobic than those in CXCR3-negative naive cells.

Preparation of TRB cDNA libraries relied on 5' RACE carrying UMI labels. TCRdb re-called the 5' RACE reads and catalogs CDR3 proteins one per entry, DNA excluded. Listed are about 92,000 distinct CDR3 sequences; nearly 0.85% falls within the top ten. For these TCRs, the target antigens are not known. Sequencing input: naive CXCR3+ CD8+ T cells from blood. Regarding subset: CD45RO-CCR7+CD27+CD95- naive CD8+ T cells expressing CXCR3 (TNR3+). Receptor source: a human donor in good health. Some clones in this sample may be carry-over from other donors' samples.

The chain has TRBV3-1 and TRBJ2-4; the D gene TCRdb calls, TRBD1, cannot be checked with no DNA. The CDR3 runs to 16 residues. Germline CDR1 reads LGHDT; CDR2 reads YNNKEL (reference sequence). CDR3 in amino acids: CASSQGQGRAQNIQYF.

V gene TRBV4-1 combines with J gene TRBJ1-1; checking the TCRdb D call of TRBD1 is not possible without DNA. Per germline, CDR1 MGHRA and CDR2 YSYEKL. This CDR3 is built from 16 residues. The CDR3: CASSQGTGWENTEAFF.

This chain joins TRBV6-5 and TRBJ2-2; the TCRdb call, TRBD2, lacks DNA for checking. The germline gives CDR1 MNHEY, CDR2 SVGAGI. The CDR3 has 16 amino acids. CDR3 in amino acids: CASSYGVAGGTGELFF.

This CDR3 is CASSADYEQYF. The chain is built from TRBV18 and TRBJ2-7. This CDR3 has 11 amino acids. Germline CDR1 is KGHSH and CDR2 is LQKENI. Supplemented by reference TRBV18 and TRBJ2-7, the full variable domain reads NAGVMQNPRHLVRRRGQEARLRCSPMKGHSHVYWYRQLPEEGLKFMVYLQKENIIDESGMPKERFSAEFPKEGPSILRIQQVVRGDSAAYFCASSADYEQYFGPGTRLTVT.

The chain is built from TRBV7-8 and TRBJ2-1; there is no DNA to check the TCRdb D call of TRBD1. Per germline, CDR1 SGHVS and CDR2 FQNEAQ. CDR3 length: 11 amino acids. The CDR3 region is CASSGRVEQFF.

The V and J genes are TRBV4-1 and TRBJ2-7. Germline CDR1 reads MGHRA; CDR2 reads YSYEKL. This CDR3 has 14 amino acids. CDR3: CASSQGGGPYEQYF.

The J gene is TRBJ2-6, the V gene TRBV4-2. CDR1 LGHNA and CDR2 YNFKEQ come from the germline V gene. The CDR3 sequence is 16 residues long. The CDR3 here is CASSQAKGTGANVLTF.

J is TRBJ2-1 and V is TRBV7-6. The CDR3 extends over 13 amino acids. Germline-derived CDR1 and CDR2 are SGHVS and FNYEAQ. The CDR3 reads CASSLVVYNEQFF.

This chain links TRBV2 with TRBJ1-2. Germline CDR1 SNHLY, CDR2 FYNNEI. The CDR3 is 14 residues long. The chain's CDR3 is CASSLSERGLGYTF.

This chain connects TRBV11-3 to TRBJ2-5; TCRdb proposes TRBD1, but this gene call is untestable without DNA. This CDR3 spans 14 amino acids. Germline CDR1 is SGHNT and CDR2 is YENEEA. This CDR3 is CASSPRGAQETQYF.

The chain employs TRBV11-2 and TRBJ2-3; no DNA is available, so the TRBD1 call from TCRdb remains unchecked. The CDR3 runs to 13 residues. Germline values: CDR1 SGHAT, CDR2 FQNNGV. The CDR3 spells CASSFGDGGAQYF.

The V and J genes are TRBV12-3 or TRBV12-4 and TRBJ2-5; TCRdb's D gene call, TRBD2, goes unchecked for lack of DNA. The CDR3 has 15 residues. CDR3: CASSFTGGGGETQYF.

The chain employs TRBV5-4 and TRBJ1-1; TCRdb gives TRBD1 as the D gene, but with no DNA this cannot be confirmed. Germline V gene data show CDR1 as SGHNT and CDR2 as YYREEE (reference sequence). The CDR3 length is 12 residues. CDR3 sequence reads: CASSRDSVEAFF.

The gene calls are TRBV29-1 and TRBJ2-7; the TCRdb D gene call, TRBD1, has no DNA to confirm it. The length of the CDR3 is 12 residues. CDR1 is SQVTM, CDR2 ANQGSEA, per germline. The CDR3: CSVTGVNDEQYF.

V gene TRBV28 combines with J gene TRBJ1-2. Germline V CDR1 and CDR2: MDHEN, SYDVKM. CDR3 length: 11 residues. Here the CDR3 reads CASRNADGYTF.

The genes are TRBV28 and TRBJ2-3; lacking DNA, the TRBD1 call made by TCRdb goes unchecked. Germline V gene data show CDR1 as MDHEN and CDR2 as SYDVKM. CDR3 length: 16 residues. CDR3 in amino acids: CASSLEGASFTDTQYF. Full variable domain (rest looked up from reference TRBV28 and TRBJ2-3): DVKVTQSSRYLVKRTGEKVFLECVQDMDHENMFWYRQDPGLGLRLIYFSYDVKMKEKGDIPEGYSVSREKKERFSLILESASTNQTSMYLCASSLEGASFTDTQYFGPGTRLTVL.

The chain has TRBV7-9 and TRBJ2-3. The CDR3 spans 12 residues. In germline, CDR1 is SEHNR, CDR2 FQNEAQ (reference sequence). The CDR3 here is CASSYLTDTQYF.

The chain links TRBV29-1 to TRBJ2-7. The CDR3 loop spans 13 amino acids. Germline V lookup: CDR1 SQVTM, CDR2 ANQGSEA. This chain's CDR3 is CSVVGQSTYEQYF.

The CDR3 sequence is CASSQEGKRIYTDTQYF. The rearrangement links TRBV4-3 to TRBJ2-3; no DNA is available, so the TRBD2 call from TCRdb remains unchecked. The V gene's germline CDR1 is LGHNA and CDR2 YSLEER. The CDR3 length is 17 residues.

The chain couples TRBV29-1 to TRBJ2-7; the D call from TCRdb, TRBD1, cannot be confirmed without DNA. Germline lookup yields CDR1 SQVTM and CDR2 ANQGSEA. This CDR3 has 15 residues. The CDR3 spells CSVGVDRVSNYEQYF.

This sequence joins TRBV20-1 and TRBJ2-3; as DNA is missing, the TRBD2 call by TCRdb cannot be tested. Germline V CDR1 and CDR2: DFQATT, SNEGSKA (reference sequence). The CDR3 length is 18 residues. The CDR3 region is CSARDLFGTRANTDTQYF.

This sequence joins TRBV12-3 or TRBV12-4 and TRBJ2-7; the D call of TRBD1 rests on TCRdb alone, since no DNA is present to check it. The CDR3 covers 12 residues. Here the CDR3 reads CASAGTGRGQYF.